The 30 T cell receptor beta chains below were found in one sample sequenced in a study of blood T cell repertoires in COVID-19. This table comes from immunoSEQ multiplex PCR, and its TCRdb copy is limited to in-frame clones, with some not included. The table lists about 99,000 clones, 82% of them singletons, with under 5.5% in the top ten. The sample was peripheral blood. Receptor source: a man aged 60 to 69 with acute or convalescent COVID-19.

The V call is TRBV9, the J call TRBJ1-1, with a possible D match to TRBD1 (6 bases). The V gene lost 4 bases and the J gene lost 1 base, with 11 bases spanning the gap. The CDR3 runs to 14 residues. From germline, CDR1 is SGDLS and CDR2 YYNGEE. The CDR3 DNA reads TGTGCCAGCAGCTCGGACAGATGGAACACTGAAGCTTTCTTT. This gives the protein CASSSDRWNTEAFF.

V is TRBV6-2 or TRBV6-3 and J is TRBJ1-1; maybe TRBD1 (5 bases). The CDR3 sequence is 15 residues long. Germline V gene lookup returns CDR1 MNHEY and CDR2 SVGEGT. The germline V and J ends were trimmed by 0 bases and 1 base, with 9 bases remaining between them. In DNA, the CDR3 is TGTGCCAGCAGTTACTCAGGACACCCGAACACTGAAGCTTTCTTT. Encoded protein: CASSYSGHPNTEAFF.

J is TRBJ1-1 and V is TRBV5-1; D is ambiguous. The germline gives CDR1 SGHRS, CDR2 YFSETQ. V shed 4 bases and J shed 0 bases, with 13 bases lying between them. The CDR3 consists of 15 residues. CDR3 sequence (DNA): TGCGCCAGCAGCATTCGACCGAGCGTGAACACTGAAGCTTTCTTT. The encoded protein is CASSIRPSVNTEAFF.

The chain links TRBV4-2 to TRBJ2-1, with D possibly TRBD1 on 5 matching bases. The V gene's germline CDR1 is LGHNA and CDR2 YNFKEQ. The CDR3 sequence is 12 residues long. Trimming cost V 4 bases and J 4 bases, with 5 bases left between them. The CDR3 is CASSPGYNEQFF. The CDR3 region has the DNA TGTGCCAGCAGCCCAGGGTACAATGAGCAGTTCTTC.

The gene calls are TRBV7-3 and TRBJ2-3; D gene unclear. The V and J ends lost 3 bases and 2 bases respectively, with 12 bases between them. Germline V lookup: CDR1 SGHTA, CDR2 FQGTGA. CDR3 length equals 15 residues. CDR3 nucleotides: TGTGCCAGCAGCTTCGGGTTTTCCCTCACAGATACGCAGTATTTT. Its protein is CASSFGFSLTDTQYF.

This clone was seen a few times. Different DNA sequences within this sample yield the same CDR3. V usage is TRBV28 and J usage is TRBJ1-3, with TRBD1 matching 7 bases. The V gene's germline CDR1 is MDHEN and CDR2 SYDVKM. CDR3 length: 14 amino acids. V shed 2 bases, J shed 3 bases, and the junction held 1 base outside the gene matches. The DNA of the CDR3 is TGTGCCAGCAGTTTAGACAGGGTTGGAAACACCATATATTTT. This gives the protein CASSLDRVGNTIYF.

V and J are TRBV19 and TRBJ1-3; TRBD1 aligns across 7 bases. Trimming took 4 bases from V and 0 from J; bases not matched to a gene: 9. Germline V gene lookup returns CDR1 LNHDA and CDR2 SQIVND (reference sequence). The CDR3 length is 17 residues. The CDR3 protein is CASSRQSTGLSGNTIYF. The CDR3 bases are TGTGCCAGTAGTAGACAGTCGACAGGGCTCTCTGGAAACACCATATATTTT.

The V call is TRBV10-1, the J call TRBJ2-2; 13 bases are a match to TRBD2. Germline V CDR1 and CDR2: WNHNN, SYGVQD (reference sequence). The CDR3 extends over 18 amino acids. V lost 3 bases to trimming and J lost 6 bases; unmatched junction nucleotides: 10. CDR3 protein: CASSESTSGGATAGELFF. In nucleotides, the CDR3 is TGCGCCAGCAGTGAATCCACTAGCGGGGGGGCGACTGCCGGGGAGCTGTTTTTT.

The CDR3 reads CASSHLTSGDTQYF. The CDR3 nucleotides read TGCGCCAGCAGCCACCTCACTAGCGGAGATACGCAGTATTTT. The chain recombines TRBV4-3 with TRBJ2-3; 8 positions match TRBD2. The CDR3 loop spans 14 amino acids. Germline V gives CDR1 LGHNA, CDR2 YSLEER. V was clipped by 3 bases and J by 5 bases; unmatched bases: 4.

The V call is TRBV19, the J call TRBJ2-5; 8 positions match TRBD2. The V and J ends lost 7 bases and 5 bases, in that order; junction bases with no gene match: 9. This CDR3 has 14 residues. Germline V gene sequence: CDR1 LNHDA, CDR2 SQIVND (reference sequence). CDR3 residues: CASTPTGGIETQYF. The CDR3 nucleotides are TGTGCCAGTACCCCCACGGGGGGGATTGAGACCCAGTACTTC.

The chain uses TRBV13 and TRBJ1-5; D might be TRBD1 (6 bases). V lost 3 bases to trimming and J lost 1 base, with 7 bases between them. The germline CDR1 and CDR2 sequences are PRHDT and FYEKMQ (reference sequence). The CDR3 extends over 14 amino acids. The CDR3 sequence: CASSFQGSNQPQHF. Written as DNA, the CDR3 is TGTGCCAGCAGCTTCCAGGGGAGCAATCAGCCCCAGCATTTT.

The chain links TRBV27 to TRBJ2-7, with D uncertain. CDR3 size: 14 residues. Germline CDR1 is MNHEY and CDR2 is SMNVEV (reference sequence). Trimming removed 3 bases at V and 0 bases at J, with 9 bases between. The chain's CDR3 is CASSFLDTSYEQYF. In nucleotides, the CDR3 is TGTGCCAGCAGTTTTCTTGACACCTCCTACGAGCAGTACTTC.

This clone was seen once. J is TRBJ2-1 and V is TRBV11-2; the D gene is possibly TRBD2 (5 bases). The CDR3 has 15 residues. Trimming removed 1 base at V and 1 base at J, with 8 bases between. CDR1 and CDR2 from the germline V gene are SGHAT and FQNNGV. CDR3 bases: TGTGCCAGCAGCTTAGCGGGATCATCCTACAATGAGCAGTTCTTC. Residues: CASSLAGSSYNEQFF.

This chain joins TRBV30 and TRBJ2-7; possibly TRBD1 for D (6 bases). The germline CDR1 and CDR2 sequences are GTSNPN and SVGIG (reference sequence). The V end lost 4 bases, the J end lost 3 bases, and 16 bases lay between the germline ends. The CDR3 is 14 amino acids. CDR3 amino acids: CAWTQLGHHYEQYF. DNA for the CDR3: TGTGCCTGGACTCAGTTGGGACACCACTACGAGCAGTACTTC.

In its sample, this clone was seen a few times. This chain connects TRBV7-8 to TRBJ1-5; 7 bases are shared with TRBD1. This CDR3 has 16 residues. Germline V gives CDR1 SGHVS, CDR2 FQNEAQ. The V and J ends lost 0 bases and 3 bases, in that order; junction bases with no gene match: 5. This chain's CDR3 is CASSLARTGLNQPQHF. The CDR3 coding sequence is TGTGCCAGCAGCTTAGCCCGGACAGGTCTCAATCAGCCCCAGCATTTT.

DNA of the CDR3: TGTGCCAGCAGCCTCTTTTCGCGGCACTCCTCAGATACGCAGTATTTT. This codes for CASSLFSRHSSDTQYF. The chain has TRBV7-2 and TRBJ2-3; no firm D call. Trimming removed 5 bases at V and 4 bases at J, with 19 bases between. Germline loops: CDR1 SGHTA, CDR2 FQGNSA. CDR3 size: 16 residues. Combining the CDR3 with reference TRBV7-2 and TRBJ2-3 gives the whole variable domain GAGVSQSPSNKVTEKGKDVELRCDPISGHTALYWYRQSLGQGLEFLIYFQGNSAPDKSGLPSDRFSAERTGGSVSTLTIQRTQQEDSAVYLCASSLFSRHSSDTQYFGPGTRLTVL.

This clone was recorded once. The chain links TRBV5-1 to TRBJ2-3; 7 positions match TRBD2. This CDR3 is 15 amino acids long. V was clipped by 0 bases and J by 4 bases; unmatched bases: 5. Per germline, CDR1 SGHRS and CDR2 YFSETQ. CDR3 sequence reads: CASSLGDYGPDTQYF. CDR3 nucleotide sequence: TGCGCCAGCAGCTTGGGGGACTATGGTCCAGATACGCAGTATTTT.

This clone appeared a single time. Written as DNA, the CDR3 is TGTGCCAGCAGAAAAAGGACAAGGGGCTGGGTGCGTTCACCCCTCCACTTT. Translation: CASRKRTRGWVRSPLHF. The V and J genes are TRBV21-1 and TRBJ1-6; the D call TRBD1 from the table was never checked on the DNA. TRBV21-1 is a recognized pseudogene. The CDR3 has 17 amino acids.

The chain links TRBV6-2 or TRBV6-3 to TRBJ1-1; 11 bases are a match to TRBD1. The germline V gene has CDR1 MNHEY and CDR2 SVGEGT. This CDR3 is built from 16 residues. V shed 0 bases and J 4 bases; nucleotides not matched to a gene: 4. CDR3 loop: CASSYSPGTGGTEAFF. The CDR3 bases are TGTGCCAGCAGTTACTCCCCCGGGACAGGGGGCACTGAAGCTTTCTTT.

The gene calls are TRBV5-1 and TRBJ1-6, with 8 bases lining up with TRBD1. V shed 3 bases, J shed 8 bases, and the junction held 7 bases outside the gene matches. Per the germline V gene, CDR1 is SGHRS and CDR2 is YFSETQ. The CDR3 has 15 amino acids. CDR3 sequence: CASSSWTGQDSPLHF. The CDR3 bases are TGCGCCAGCAGCTCCTGGACAGGGCAGGATTCACCCCTCCACTTT.

The DNA of the CDR3 is TGTGCCAGCAGTTTAGTTACGAACACCGGGGAGCTGTTTTTT. Its translation is CASSLVTNTGELFF. The gene calls are TRBV27 and TRBJ2-2; D gene ambiguous. CDR3 length: 14 residues. Per the germline V gene, CDR1 is MNHEY and CDR2 is SMNVEV (reference sequence). V was pared by 2 bases and J by 0 bases, with 4 bases between.

This clone was seen a single time. The chain recombines TRBV5-1 with TRBJ1-6; no reliable D call. This CDR3 contains 15 residues. Per germline, CDR1 SGHRS and CDR2 YFSETQ. V lost 5 bases to trimming and J lost 0 bases, with 9 bases between them. The CDR3 nucleotides read TGCGCCAGCAGGCCAACAAGCTCCTATAATTCACCCCTCCACTTT. This codes for CASRPTSSYNSPLHF.

CDR3 region: CASQAGEAGQETQYF. Here the CDR3 DNA reads TGTGCCAGTCAAGCTGGTGAGGCGGGACAAGAGACCCAGTACTTC. The chain is built from TRBV19 and TRBJ2-5; D may be TRBD2 (6 bases). Germline V CDR1 and CDR2: LNHDA, SQIVND (reference sequence). V gave up 8 bases and J gave up 2 bases, with 18 bases separating them. CDR3 length equals 15 residues.

This chain joins TRBV2 and TRBJ1-1; 7 bases are shared with TRBD1. Per germline, CDR1 SNHLY and CDR2 FYNNEI. The CDR3 is made up of 13 amino acids. The J segment lost 1 base and the V segment lost 6 bases, leaving 2 bases of the junction unmatched. The chain's CDR3 is CASRRQGNTEAFF. Here the CDR3 DNA reads TGTGCCAGCAGACGACAGGGGAACACTGAAGCTTTCTTT.

V usage is TRBV6-1 and J usage is TRBJ2-2, with D possibly TRBD2 on 6 matching bases. Germline V gene lookup returns CDR1 MNHNS and CDR2 SASEGT. V was trimmed by 2 bases and J by 0 bases, leaving 10 bases between them. This CDR3 spans 16 amino acids. In DNA form, the CDR3 reads TGTGCCAGCAGTGAATTTGGCGGGACGAACACCGGGGAGCTGTTTTTT. It encodes CASSEFGGTNTGELFF.

This chain joins TRBV9 and TRBJ1-2; D is unresolved. This CDR3 has 13 amino acids. V was clipped by 0 bases and J by 6 bases, with 9 bases between them. CDR1 and CDR2 from the germline V gene are SGDLS and YYNGEE. The CDR3 DNA is TGTGCCAGCAGCGTAGGAAGCTACCATGGCTACACCTTC. Residues: CASSVGSYHGYTF. Together with reference TRBV9 and TRBJ1-2, the CDR3 gives the full variable domain: DSGVTQTPKHLITATGQRVTLRCSPRSGDLSVYWYQQSLDQGLQFLIQYYNGEERAKGNILERFSAQQFPDLHSELNLSSLELGDSALYFCASSVGSYHGYTFGSGTRLTVV.

This clone was seen just once. The J gene is TRBJ1-1, the V gene TRBV9; a weak D match, TRBD1 (6 bases). This CDR3 contains 14 residues. V was pared by 3 bases and J by 4 bases, with 13 bases between. Per germline, CDR1 SGDLS and CDR2 YYNGEE. The CDR3 reads CASSASYRATEAFF. The CDR3 DNA sequence: TGTGCCAGCAGCGCCAGTTACAGGGCCACTGAAGCTTTCTTT.

The V call is TRBV7-2, the J call TRBJ1-2, with TRBD1 matching 7 bases. CDR1 and CDR2 from the germline V gene are SGHTA and FQGNSA. V dropped 5 bases and J dropped 4; count of bases not matched to a gene: 10. This CDR3 comprises 15 residues. DNA of the CDR3: TGTGCCAGCAGCGTTAATTACAGGGGTGTCTATGGCTACACCTTC. Residues: CASSVNYRGVYGYTF.

V and J are TRBV30 and TRBJ1-5; D not resolved. The germline V and J ends were trimmed by 2 bases and 5 bases, with 16 bases remaining between them. Germline V gene data show CDR1 as GTSNPN and CDR2 as SVGIG (reference sequence). The CDR3 runs to 15 residues. The CDR3 nucleotides read TGTGCCTGGAGTTTCCCGGGAAGGGAGGATCAGCCCCAGCATTTT. The encoded protein is CAWSFPGREDQPQHF.

The chain recombines TRBV6-5 with TRBJ1-5, with D possibly TRBD1 on 6 matching bases. This CDR3 spans 14 amino acids. CDR1 and CDR2 (germline): MNHEY, SVGAGI. V was pared by 2 bases and J by 7 bases, with 12 bases between. CDR3 nucleotide sequence: TGTGCCAGCAGTTACGCAGGGGACGAACAGCCCCAGCATTTT. This sequence encodes CASSYAGDEQPQHF.